These T cell receptor beta chains were read from a single sample in a study of siplizumab effects on memory and regulatory T cells. The repertoire was sequenced with immunoSEQ multiplex PCR; TCRdb's copy has only in-frame clones and lacks some. The repertoire holds about 82,000 clones, with around 90% as singletons. The specimen was Tregs sorted from blood. The receptors come from a human donor in good health. Each CDR3 is given with its conserved first and last residue. Fields, in order: clone size, V gene, D gene, J gene, CDR3 protein, CDR3 DNA. D genes are given only for firm matches. Expanded clones are given a class, and other clones once, few, many or no size at all.

.	TRBV4-3	.	TRBJ2-5	CASSQAGLETQYF	TGCGCCAGCAGCCAAGCAGGGTTAGAGACCCAGTACTTC
.	TRBV4-1	TRBD1	TRBJ1-5	CASSLIPTGTGPSSPQHF	TGCGCCAGCAGCCTAATCCCCACCGGGACAGGGCCGTCGTCGCCCCAGCATTTT
.	TRBV7-9	TRBD1	TRBJ2-2	CASSRDRAKTGELFF	TGTGCCAGCAGCCGGGACAGGGCGAAGACCGGGGAGCTGTTTTTT
.	TRBV7-3	.	TRBJ1-1	CASSQNPGASNTEAFF	TGTGCCAGCAGCCAAAACCCAGGCGCTTCGAACACTGAAGCTTTCTTT
.	TRBV4-2	.	TRBJ1-1	CASSQADLLGGNAEAFF	TGTGCCAGCAGCCAAGCCGATCTCCTTGGGGGAAACGCTGAAGCTTTCTTT
.	TRBV4-1	TRBD1	TRBJ1-4	CASSQGTGDNEKLFF	TGCGCCAGCAGCCAAGGGACAGGGGATAATGAAAAACTGTTTTTT
few	TRBV19	TRBD1	TRBJ1-2	CASSPKTDRVTGYTF	TGTGCCAGTAGTCCGAAGACGGACAGGGTCACTGGCTACACCTTC
.	TRBV7-9	.	TRBJ1-1	CASSSGRERMNTEAFF	TGTGCCAGCAGCTCGGGCCGGGAGCGAATGAACACTGAAGCTTTCTTT
few	TRBV19	.	TRBJ1-5	CASSISGYQPQHF	TGTGCCAGTAGTATATCGGGTTATCAGCCCCAGCATTTT
.	TRBV5-1	TRBD2	TRBJ2-3	CASSLAGTSGTDTQYF	TGCGCCAGCAGCCTGGCCGGGACTAGCGGCACAGATACGCAGTATTTT